These 10 T cell receptor beta chains came from one sample sequenced in a study of STAT3 mutations in large granular lymphocyte leukemia. No cognate antigen is known for these TCRs. Whole-study findings and limits: Every T-cell large granular lymphocyte leukemia patient had at least one immunodominant TCR beta clonotype.

Clones were read by immunoSEQ multiplex PCR, and TCRdb kept only the in-frame ones, dropping some. The sample lists 3,500 to 5,000 clones, around 80% occurring once. Sequencing was carried out using peripheral blood mononuclear cells. The receptors here all came from a man in his forties with T-cell large granular lymphocyte leukemia. Some clones in this sample may be carry-over from other donors' samples.

The chain combines TRBV4-3 with TRBJ1-1, with D tentatively TRBD1 (5 bases). Between the trimmed V and J ends, which lost 1 base and 4 bases, there was a span of 16 bases. The germline gives CDR1 LGHNA, CDR2 YSLEER. The CDR3 is 16 amino acids. Here the CDR3 DNA reads TGCGCCAGCAGCCAAGGCTATCGAGGGGTTTTCACTGAAGCTTTCTTT. Amino acid sequence: CASSQGYRGVFTEAFF.

The rearrangement joins TRBV30 to TRBJ1-6, with D possibly being TRBD1 (6 bases). CDR3 length: 17 amino acids. In germline, CDR1 is GTSNPN, CDR2 SVGIG (reference sequence). Trimming shortened V by 2 bases and J by 10 bases, and 24 bases separated the two germline ends. The CDR3 reads CAWSREGVPLLGSPLHF. CDR3 nucleotides: TGTGCCTGGAGTCGAGAGGGGGTGCCTCTTTTGGGGTCACCCCTCCACTTT.

Worth noting for this clone: Other DNA sequences in the sample encode the same CDR3. The chain joins TRBV18 to TRBJ1-1; the D gene is possibly TRBD1 (6 bases). CDR3 length: 13 amino acids. Germline V lookup: CDR1 KGHSH, CDR2 LQKENI. V lost 6 bases to trimming and J lost 0 bases, with 8 bases between them. The CDR3 sequence: CASSDSMNTEAFF. The CDR3 DNA reads as TGTGCCAGCTCGGACAGCATGAACACTGAAGCTTTCTTT.

This chain links TRBV27 with TRBJ2-5; D unclear. The V end lost 0 bases, the J end lost 3 bases, and 14 bases lay between the germline ends. There are 16 residues in the CDR3. The germline CDR1 and CDR2 sequences are MNHEY and SMNVEV (reference sequence). The CDR3: CASSLSVATFKETQYF. DNA of the CDR3: TGTGCCAGCAGTTTATCGGTGGCTACTTTTAAAGAGACCCAGTACTTC.

The rearrangement links TRBV7-9 to TRBJ1-1; no firm D call. The germline V and J ends were trimmed by 2 bases and 6 bases, with 13 bases remaining between them. The V gene's germline CDR1 is SEHNR and CDR2 FQNEAQ (reference sequence). The CDR3 spans 14 residues. CDR3 bases: TGTGCCAGCAGCTTAAACAAGAGAGCGTCTGAAGCTTTCTTT. This gives the protein CASSLNKRASEAFF.

This chain joins TRBV27 and TRBJ2-5; 9 bases align to TRBD1. The germline V gene has CDR1 MNHEY and CDR2 SMNVEV (reference sequence). This CDR3 has 14 amino acids. V lost 7 bases to trimming and J lost 4 bases; unmatched junction nucleotides: 7. The CDR3: CASNPGQGIETQYF. The CDR3 bases are TGTGCCAGCAACCCGGGACAGGGAATAGAGACCCAGTACTTC.

CDR3 DNA: TGTGCCAGCAGCTCCCCTGACACCCCGAATTCACCCCTCCACTTT. Protein: CASSSPDTPNSPLHF. The chain links TRBV5-4 to TRBJ1-6; D is uncertain. Trimming stripped 3 bases from V and 7 bases from J, with 14 bases between. This CDR3 has 15 amino acids. CDR1 SGHNT and CDR2 YYREEE come from the germline V gene (reference sequence). Full variable domain (remainder filled in from reference TRBV5-4 and TRBJ1-6): ETGVTQSPTHLIKTRGQQVTLRCSSQSGHNTVSWYQQALGQGPQFIFQYYREEENGRGNFPPRFSGLQFPNYSSELNVNALELDDSALYLCASSSPDTPNSPLHFGNGTRLTVT.

The V and J genes are TRBV10-3 and TRBJ2-3; D possibly matches TRBD1 or TRBD2 (5 bases each). Germline CDR1 reads ENHRY; CDR2 reads SYGVKD. CDR3 length: 14 residues. V lost 3 bases to trimming and J lost 6 bases, with 13 bases between them. For the CDR3, the DNA is TGTGCCATCAGTGATCGGGACCGAGAGGATACGCAGTATTTT. It yields the protein CAISDRDREDTQYF.

The rearrangement links TRBV5-6 to TRBJ1-5; 12 bases match TRBD1. V trimming: 2 bases; J trimming: 7 bases; junction bases outside the gene matches: 1. Germline lookup yields CDR1 SGHDT and CDR2 YYEEEE. The CDR3 runs 14 residues. This CDR3 reads CASSFGTGGQPQHF. DNA of the CDR3: TGTGCCAGCAGCTTCGGGACAGGGGGCCAGCCCCAGCATTTT.

The chain uses TRBV7-9 and TRBJ2-7, with no clear D. The CDR3 totals 13 residues. Per germline, CDR1 SEHNR and CDR2 FQNEAQ (reference sequence). Trimming stripped 7 bases from V and 3 bases from J, with 13 bases between. In DNA, the CDR3 is TGTGCCAGCATTGGTGGCGTACACTACGAGCAGTACTTC. It translates to CASIGGVHYEQYF.